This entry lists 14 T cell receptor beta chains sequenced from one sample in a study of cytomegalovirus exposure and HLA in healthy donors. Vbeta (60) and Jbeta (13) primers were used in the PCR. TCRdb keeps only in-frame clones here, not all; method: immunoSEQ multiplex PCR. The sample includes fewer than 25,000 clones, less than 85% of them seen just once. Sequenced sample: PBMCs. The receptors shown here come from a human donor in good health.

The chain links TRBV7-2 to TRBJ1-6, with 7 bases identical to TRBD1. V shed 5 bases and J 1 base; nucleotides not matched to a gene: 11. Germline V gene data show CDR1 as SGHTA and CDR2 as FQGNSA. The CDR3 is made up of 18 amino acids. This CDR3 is CASSKTTGERSYNSPLHF. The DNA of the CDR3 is TGTGCCAGCAGCAAAACAACAGGGGAGAGGTCCTATAATTCACCCCTCCACTTT.

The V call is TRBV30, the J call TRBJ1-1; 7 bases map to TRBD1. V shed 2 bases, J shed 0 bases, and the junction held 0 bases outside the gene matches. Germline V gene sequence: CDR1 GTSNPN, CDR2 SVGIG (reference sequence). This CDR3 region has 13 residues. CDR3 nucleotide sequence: TGTGCCTGGAGTACAGGGGTGAACACTGAAGCTTTCTTT. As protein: CAWSTGVNTEAFF.

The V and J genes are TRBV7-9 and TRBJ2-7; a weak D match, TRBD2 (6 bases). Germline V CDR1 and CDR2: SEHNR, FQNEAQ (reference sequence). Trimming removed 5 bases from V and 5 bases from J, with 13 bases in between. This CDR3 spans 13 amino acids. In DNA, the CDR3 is TGTGCCAGCAGCCGTCTCGGCGGGGACGAGCAGTACTTC. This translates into CASSRLGGDEQYF.

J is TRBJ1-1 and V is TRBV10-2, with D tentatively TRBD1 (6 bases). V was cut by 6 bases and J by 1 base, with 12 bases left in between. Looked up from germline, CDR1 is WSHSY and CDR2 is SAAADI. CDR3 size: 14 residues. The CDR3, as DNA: TGCGCCAGCAGAAGCTCGGGACAGAACACTGAAGCTTTCTTT. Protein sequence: CASRSSGQNTEAFF.

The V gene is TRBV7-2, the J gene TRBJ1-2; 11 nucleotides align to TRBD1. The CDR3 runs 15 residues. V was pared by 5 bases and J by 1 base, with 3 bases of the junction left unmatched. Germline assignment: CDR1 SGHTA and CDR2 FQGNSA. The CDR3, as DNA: TGTGCCAGCAGCCAGGGGACAGGGGGTAACTATGGCTACACCTTC. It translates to CASSQGTGGNYGYTF.

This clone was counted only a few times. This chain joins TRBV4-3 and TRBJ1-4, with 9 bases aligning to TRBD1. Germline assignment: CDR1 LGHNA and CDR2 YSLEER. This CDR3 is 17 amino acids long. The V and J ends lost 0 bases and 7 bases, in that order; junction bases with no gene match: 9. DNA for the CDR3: TGCGCCAGCAGCCAAGATGTGCCGACAGGGGGAGGTGAAAAACTGTTTTTT. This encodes CASSQDVPTGGGEKLFF.

CDR3 sequence: CAWTGDRVFPKYF. Written as DNA, the CDR3 is TGTGCCTGGACCGGGGACAGGGTTTTCCCCAAGTACTTC. The chain uses TRBV30 and TRBJ2-7; 9 positions match TRBD1. Losses at the gene ends were 4 bases for V and 11 bases for J; bases not matched to a gene: 12. The CDR3 covers 13 residues. CDR1 and CDR2 (germline): GTSNPN, SVGIG (reference sequence).

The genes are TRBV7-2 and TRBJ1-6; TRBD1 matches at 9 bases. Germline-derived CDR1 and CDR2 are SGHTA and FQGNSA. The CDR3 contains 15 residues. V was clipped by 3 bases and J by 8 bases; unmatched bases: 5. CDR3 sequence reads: CASSLRRDRDSPLHF. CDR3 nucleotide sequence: TGTGCCAGCAGCTTGAGACGGGACAGGGATTCACCCCTCCACTTT.

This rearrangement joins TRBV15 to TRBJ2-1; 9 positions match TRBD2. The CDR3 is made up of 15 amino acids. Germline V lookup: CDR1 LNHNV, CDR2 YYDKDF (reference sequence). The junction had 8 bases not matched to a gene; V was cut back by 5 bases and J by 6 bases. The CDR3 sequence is CATSARTSAFNEQFF. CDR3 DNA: TGTGCCACCAGCGCACGGACTAGCGCCTTCAATGAGCAGTTCTTC.

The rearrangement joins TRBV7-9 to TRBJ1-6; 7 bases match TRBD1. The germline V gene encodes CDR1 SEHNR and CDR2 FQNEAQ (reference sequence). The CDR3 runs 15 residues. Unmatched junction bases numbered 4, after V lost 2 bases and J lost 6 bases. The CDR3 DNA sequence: TGTGCCAGCAGCTTAAGGACAGGCTTTAATTCACCCCTCCACTTT. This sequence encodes CASSLRTGFNSPLHF.

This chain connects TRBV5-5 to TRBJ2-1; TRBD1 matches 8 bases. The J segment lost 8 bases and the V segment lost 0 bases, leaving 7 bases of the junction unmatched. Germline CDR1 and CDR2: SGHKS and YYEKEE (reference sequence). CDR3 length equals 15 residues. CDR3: CASSLEQGVRDEQFF. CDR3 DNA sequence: TGTGCCAGCAGCTTGGAACAGGGGGTTCGGGATGAGCAGTTCTTC.

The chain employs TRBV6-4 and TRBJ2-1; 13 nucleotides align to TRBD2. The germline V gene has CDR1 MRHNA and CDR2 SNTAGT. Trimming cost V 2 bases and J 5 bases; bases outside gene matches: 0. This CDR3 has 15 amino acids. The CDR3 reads CASSDGTSGNNEQFF. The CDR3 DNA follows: TGTGCCAGCAGTGACGGGACTAGCGGGAACAATGAGCAGTTCTTC.

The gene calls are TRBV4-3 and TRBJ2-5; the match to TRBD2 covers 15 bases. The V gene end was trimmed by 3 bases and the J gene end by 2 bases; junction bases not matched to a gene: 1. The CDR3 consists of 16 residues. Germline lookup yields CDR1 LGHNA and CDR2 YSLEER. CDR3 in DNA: TGCGCCAGCAGCCAGGGACTAGCGGGGGGACAAGAGACCCAGTACTTC. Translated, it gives CASSQGLAGGQETQYF.

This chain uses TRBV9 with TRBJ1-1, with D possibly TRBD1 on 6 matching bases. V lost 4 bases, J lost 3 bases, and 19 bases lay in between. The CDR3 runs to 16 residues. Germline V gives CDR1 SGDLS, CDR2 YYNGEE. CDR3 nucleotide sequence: TGTGCCAGCAGCCGGACAGTTGGGGAAGGGGACACTGAAGCTTTCTTT. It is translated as CASSRTVGEGDTEAFF.